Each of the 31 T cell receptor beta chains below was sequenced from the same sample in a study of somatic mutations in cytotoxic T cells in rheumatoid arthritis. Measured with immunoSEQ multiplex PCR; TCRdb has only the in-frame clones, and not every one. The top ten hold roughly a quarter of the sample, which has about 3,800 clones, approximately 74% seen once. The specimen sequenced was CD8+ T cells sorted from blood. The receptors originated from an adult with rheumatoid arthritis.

The DNA of the CDR3 is TGTGCCAGCAGCGTAGGGACATTCTCACCCCTCCACTTT. This gives the protein CASSVGTFSPLHF. The rearrangement uses TRBV9 and TRBJ1-6, with D maybe TRBD1 (5 bases). This CDR3 is built from 13 residues. Deletions cut 0 bases from V and 10 bases from J, with 8 bases between. Germline V lookup: CDR1 SGDLS, CDR2 YYNGEE.

This CDR3 reads CASSEGNPGKLFF. The CDR3 DNA reads as TGTGCCAGCAGTGAGGGGAATCCAGGAAAACTGTTTTTT. The J gene is TRBJ1-4, the V gene TRBV9, with a possible D match to TRBD1 (5 bases). There are 13 residues in the CDR3. Trimming removed 5 bases from V and 10 bases from J, with 15 bases in between. CDR1 is SGDLS and CDR2 is YYNGEE in the germline V gene.

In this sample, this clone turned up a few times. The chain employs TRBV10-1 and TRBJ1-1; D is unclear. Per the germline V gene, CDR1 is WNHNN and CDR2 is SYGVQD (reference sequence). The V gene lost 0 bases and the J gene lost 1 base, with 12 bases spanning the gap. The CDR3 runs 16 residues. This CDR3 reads CASSESADKANTEAFF. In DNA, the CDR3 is TGCGCCAGCAGTGAGTCGGCAGATAAAGCGAACACTGAAGCTTTCTTT.

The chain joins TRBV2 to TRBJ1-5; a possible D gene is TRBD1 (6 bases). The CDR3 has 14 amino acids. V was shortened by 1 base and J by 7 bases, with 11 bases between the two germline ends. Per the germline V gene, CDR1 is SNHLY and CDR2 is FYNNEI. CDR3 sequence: CASSEGGARQPQHF. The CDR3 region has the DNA TGTGCCAGCAGTGAAGGGGGGGCACGACAGCCCCAGCATTTT. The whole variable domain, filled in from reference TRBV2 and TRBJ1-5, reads EPEVTQTPSHQVTQMGQEVILRCVPISNHLYFYWYRQILGQKVEFLVSFYNNEISEKSEIFDDQFSVERPDGSNFTLKIRSTKLEDSAMYFCASSEGGARQPQHFGDGTRLSIL.

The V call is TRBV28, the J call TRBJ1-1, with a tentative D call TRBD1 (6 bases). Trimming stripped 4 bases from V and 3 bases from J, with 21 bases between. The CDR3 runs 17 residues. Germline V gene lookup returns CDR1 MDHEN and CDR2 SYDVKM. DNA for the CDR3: TGTGCCAGCAGTTGGCCCCTTGGGGGGCGGAGTGACACTGAAGCTTTCTTT. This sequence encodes CASSWPLGGRSDTEAFF.

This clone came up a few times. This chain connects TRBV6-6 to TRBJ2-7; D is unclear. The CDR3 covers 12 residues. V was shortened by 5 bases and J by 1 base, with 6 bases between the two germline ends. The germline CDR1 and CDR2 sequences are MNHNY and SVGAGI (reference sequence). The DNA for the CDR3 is TGTGCCAGCAGTCCGCGGTCCTACGAGCAGTACTTC. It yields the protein CASSPRSYEQYF.

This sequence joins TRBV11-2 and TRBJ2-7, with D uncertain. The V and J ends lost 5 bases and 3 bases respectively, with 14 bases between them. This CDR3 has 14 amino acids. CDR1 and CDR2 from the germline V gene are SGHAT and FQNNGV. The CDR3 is CASSASPGIYEQYF. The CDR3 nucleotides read TGTGCCAGCAGCGCTAGTCCTGGGATCTACGAGCAGTACTTC.

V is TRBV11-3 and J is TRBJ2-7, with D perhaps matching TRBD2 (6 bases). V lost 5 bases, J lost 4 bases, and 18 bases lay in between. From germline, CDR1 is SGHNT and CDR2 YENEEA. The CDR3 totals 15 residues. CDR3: CASSLLRGAFYEQYF. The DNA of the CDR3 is TGTGCCAGCAGCCTACTGCGCGGGGCTTTTTACGAGCAGTACTTC.

CDR3 DNA sequence: TGCAGCGAGACAGGGTACGAGCAGTACTTC. Its protein is CSETGYEQYF. The rearrangement joins TRBV29-1 to TRBJ2-7; 7 nucleotides line up with TRBD1. J gave up 4 bases and V 7 bases, and 1 base lay outside the gene matches. The CDR3 runs to 10 residues. CDR1 SQVTM and CDR2 ANQGSEA come from the germline V gene.

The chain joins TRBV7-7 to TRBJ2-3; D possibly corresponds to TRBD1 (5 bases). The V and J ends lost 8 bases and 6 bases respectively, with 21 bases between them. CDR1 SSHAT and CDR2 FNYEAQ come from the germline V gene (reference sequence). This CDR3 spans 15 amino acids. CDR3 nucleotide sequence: TGTGCCAGCTGGCAGGGTGTAATGCCCTCGGATACGCAGTATTTT. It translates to CASWQGVMPSDTQYF.

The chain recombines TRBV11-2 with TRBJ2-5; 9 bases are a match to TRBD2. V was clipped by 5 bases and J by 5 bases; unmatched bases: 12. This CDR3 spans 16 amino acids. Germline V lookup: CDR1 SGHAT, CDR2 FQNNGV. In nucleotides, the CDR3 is TGTGCCAGCAGCCCTTCCGGGACTAGCAATTTTGAGACCCAGTACTTC. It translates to CASSPSGTSNFETQYF.

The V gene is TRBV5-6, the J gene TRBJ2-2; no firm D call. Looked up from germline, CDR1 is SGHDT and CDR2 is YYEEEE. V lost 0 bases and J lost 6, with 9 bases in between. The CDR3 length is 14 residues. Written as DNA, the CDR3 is TGTGCCAGCAGCTTGGTAGGGAATCCCGGGGAGCTGTTTTTT. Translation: CASSLVGNPGELFF.

The CDR3 sequence: CASSQEASGGGTDTQYF. As DNA, the CDR3 is TGCGCCAGCAGCCAAGAAGCCAGCGGGGGGGGCACAGATACGCAGTATTTT. This chain uses TRBV4-3 with TRBJ2-3; 10 bases line up with TRBD2. V gave up 0 bases and J gave up 1 base; unmatched junction bases: 4. The CDR3 runs 17 residues. Germline CDR1 LGHNA, CDR2 YSLEER.

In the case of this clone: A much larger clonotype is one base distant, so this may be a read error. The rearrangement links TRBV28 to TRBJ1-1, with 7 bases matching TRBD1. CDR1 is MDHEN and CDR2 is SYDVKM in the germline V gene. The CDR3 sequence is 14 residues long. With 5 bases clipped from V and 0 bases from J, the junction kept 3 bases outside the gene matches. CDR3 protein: CASSVTGVNTEAFF. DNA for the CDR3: TGTGCCAGCAGTGTAACAGGGGTGAACACTGAAGCTTTCTTT.

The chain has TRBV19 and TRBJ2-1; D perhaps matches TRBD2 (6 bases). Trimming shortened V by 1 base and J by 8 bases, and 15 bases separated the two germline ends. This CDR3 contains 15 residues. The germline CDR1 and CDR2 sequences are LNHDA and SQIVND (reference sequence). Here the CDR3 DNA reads TGTGCCAGTAGTATAGTAAGGGCTAGCGTCCATGAGCAGTTCTTC. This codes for CASSIVRASVHEQFF.

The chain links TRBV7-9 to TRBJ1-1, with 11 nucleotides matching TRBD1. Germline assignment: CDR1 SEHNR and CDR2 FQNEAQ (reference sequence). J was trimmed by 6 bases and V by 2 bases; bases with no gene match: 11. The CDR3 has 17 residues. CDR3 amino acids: CASSLSGFKGQGAEAFF. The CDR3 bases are TGTGCCAGCAGCTTATCGGGATTCAAGGGACAGGGGGCTGAAGCTTTCTTT.

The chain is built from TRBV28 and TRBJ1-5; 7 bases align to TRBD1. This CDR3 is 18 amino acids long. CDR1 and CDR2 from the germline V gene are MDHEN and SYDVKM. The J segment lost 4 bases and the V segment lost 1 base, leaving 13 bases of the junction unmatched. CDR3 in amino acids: CASSLLSGGGGANQPQHF. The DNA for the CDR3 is TGTGCCAGCAGTTTATTGTCAGGGGGAGGGGGTGCGAATCAGCCCCAGCATTTT. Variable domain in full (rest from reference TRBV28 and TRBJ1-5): DVKVTQSSRYLVKRTGEKVFLECVQDMDHENMFWYRQDPGLGLRLIYFSYDVKMKEKGDIPEGYSVSREKKERFSLILESASTNQTSMYLCASSLLSGGGGANQPQHFGDGTRLSIL.

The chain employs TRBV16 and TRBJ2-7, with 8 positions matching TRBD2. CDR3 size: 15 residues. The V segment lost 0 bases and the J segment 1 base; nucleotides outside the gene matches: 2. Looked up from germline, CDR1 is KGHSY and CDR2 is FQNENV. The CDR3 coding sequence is TGTGCCAGCAGCCAATCGACTAGCGCTTCCTACGAGCAGTACTTC. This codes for CASSQSTSASYEQYF.

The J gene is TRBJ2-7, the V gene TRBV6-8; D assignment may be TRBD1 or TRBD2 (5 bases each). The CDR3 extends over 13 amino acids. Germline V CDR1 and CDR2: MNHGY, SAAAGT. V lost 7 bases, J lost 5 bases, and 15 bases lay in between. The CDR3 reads CASTMSGADEQYF. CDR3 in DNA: TGTGCCAGCACCATGTCCGGGGCGGACGAGCAGTACTTC.

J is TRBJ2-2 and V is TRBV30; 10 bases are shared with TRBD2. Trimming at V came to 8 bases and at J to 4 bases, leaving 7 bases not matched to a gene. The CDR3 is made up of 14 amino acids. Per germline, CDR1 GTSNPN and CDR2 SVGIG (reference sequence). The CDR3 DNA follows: TGTGCCGGCTTAGCGGGAGGATTCACCGGGGAGCTGTTTTTT. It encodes CAGLAGGFTGELFF. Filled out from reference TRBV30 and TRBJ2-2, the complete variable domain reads SQTIHQWPATLVQPVGSPLSLECTVEGTSNPNLYWYRQAAGRGLQLLFYSVGIGQISSEVPQNLSASRPQDRQFILSSKKLLLSDSGFYLCAGLAGGFTGELFFGEGSRLTVL.

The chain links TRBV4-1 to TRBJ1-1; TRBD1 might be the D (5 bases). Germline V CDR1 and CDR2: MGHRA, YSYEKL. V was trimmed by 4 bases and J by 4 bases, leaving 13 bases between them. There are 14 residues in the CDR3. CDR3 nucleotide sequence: TGCGCCAGCAGCCGCCCTCATGGGGGCACTGAAGCTTTCTTT. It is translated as CASSRPHGGTEAFF.

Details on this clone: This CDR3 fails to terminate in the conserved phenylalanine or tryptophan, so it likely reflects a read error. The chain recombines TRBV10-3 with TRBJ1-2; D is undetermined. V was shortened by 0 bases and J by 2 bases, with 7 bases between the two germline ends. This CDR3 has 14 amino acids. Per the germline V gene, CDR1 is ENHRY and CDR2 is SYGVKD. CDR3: CAISESGPNYGYTL. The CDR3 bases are TGTGCCATCAGTGAGTCCGGGCCAAACTATGGCTACACCCTC.

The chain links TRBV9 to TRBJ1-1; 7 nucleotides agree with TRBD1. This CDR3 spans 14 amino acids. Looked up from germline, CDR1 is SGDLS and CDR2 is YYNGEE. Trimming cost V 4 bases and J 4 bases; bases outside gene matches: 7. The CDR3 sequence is CASSTQGGGTEAFF. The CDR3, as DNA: TGTGCCAGCAGCACCCAGGGGGGGGGCACTGAAGCTTTCTTT.

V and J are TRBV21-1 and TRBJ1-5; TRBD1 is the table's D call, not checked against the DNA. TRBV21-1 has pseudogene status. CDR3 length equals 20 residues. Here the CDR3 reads CASSAQTGQSNIDSNQPQHF. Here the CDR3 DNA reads TGTGCCAGCAGCGCCCAGACAGGGCAAAGTAATATCGATAGCAATCAGCCCCAGCATTTT.

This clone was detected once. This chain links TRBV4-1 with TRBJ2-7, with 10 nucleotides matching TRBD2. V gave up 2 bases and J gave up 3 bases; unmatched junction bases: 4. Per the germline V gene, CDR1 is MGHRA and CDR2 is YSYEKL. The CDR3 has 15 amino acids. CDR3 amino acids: CASSQTGTSDYEQYF. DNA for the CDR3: TGCGCCAGCAGCCAAACCGGGACTAGCGACTACGAGCAGTACTTC.

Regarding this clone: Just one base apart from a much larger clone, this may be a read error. CDR3 in amino acids: CASSVGHGSSYGQYF. CDR3 coding DNA: TGTGCCAGCAGCGTAGGGCACGGGAGCTCCTACGGGCAGTACTTC. The chain uses TRBV9 and TRBJ2-5; D is perhaps TRBD2 (6 bases). The CDR3 spans 15 residues. V lost 0 bases and J 11 bases, leaving 20 bases between the germline ends. Germline CDR1 is SGDLS and CDR2 is YYNGEE. The complete variable domain, with remaining parts taken from reference TRBV9 and TRBJ2-5, reads DSGVTQTPKHLITATGQRVTLRCSPRSGDLSVYWYQQSLDQGLQFLIQYYNGEERAKGNILERFSAQQFPDLHSELNLSSLELGDSALYFCASSVGHGSSYGQYFGPGTRLLVL.

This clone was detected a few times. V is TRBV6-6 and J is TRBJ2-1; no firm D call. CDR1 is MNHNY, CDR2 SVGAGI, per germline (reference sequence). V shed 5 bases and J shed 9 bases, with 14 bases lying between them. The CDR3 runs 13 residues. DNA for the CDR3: TGTGCCAGCAGTACCGGACCGTGGGGTGAGCAGTTCTTC. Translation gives CASSTGPWGEQFF.

The CDR3 loop is CATSREWGTEAFF. The CDR3 DNA reads TGTGCCACCAGCAGAGAGTGGGGAACTGAAGCTTTCTTT. The chain couples TRBV15 to TRBJ1-1; unclear D gene. V was cut by 0 bases and J by 5 bases, with 7 bases left in between. The CDR3 consists of 13 residues. CDR1 is LNHNV, CDR2 YYDKDF, per germline (reference sequence).

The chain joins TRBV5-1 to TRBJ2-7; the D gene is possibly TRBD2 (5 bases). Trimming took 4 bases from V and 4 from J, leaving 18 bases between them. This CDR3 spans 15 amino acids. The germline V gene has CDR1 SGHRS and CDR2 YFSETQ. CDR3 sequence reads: CASSPALSGGYEQYF. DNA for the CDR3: TGCGCCAGCAGCCCTGCGCTGAGCGGAGGTTACGAGCAGTACTTC. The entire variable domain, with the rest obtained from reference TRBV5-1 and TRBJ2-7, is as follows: KAGVTQTPRYLIKTRGQQVTLSCSPISGHRSVSWYQQTPGQGLQFLFEYFSETQRNKGNFPGRFSGRQFSNSRSEMNVSTLELGDSALYLCASSPALSGGYEQYFGPGTRLTVT.

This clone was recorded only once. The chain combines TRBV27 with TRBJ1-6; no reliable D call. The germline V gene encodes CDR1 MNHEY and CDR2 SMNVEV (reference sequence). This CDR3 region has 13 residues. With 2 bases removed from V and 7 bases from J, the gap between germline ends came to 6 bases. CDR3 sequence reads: CASSLAGNSPLHF. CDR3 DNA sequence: TGTGCCAGCAGTTTAGCGGGGAATTCACCCCTCCACTTT.

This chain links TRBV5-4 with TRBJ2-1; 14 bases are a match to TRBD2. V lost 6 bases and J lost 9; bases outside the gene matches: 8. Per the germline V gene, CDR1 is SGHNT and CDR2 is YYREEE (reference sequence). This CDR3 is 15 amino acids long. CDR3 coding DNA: TGTGCCAGCACCTCCGGGACTAGCGGGAGAGGTGAGCAGTTCTTC. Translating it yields CASTSGTSGRGEQFF.